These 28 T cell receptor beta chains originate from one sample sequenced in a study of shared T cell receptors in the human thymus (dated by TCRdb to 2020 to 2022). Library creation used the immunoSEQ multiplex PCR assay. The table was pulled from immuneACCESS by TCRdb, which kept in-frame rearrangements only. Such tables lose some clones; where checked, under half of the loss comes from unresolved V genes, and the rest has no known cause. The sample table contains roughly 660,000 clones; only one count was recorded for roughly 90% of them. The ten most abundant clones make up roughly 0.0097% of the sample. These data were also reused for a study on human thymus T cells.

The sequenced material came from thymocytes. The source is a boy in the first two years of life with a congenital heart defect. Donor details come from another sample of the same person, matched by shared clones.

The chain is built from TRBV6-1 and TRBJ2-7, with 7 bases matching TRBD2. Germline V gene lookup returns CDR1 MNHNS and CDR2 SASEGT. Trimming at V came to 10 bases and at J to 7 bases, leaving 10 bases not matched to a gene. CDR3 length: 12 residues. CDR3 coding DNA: TGTGCCATCGGGGCGGGGGATGTGGAGCAGTACTTC. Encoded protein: CAIGAGDVEQYF.

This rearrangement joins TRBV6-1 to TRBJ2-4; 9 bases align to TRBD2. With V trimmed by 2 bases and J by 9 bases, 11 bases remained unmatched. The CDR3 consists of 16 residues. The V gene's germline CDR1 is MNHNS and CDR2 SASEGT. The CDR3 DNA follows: TGTGCCAGCAGTGAATCGAGGCCTAGCGGGAATTGCATTCAGTACTTC. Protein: CASSESRPSGNCIQYF.

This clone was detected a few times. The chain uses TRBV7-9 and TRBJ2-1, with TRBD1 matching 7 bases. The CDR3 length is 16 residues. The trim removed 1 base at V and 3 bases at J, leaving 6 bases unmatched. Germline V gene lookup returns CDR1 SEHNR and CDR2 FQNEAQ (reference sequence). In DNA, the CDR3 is TGTGCCAGCAGCTTAGGCCACAGGGGTCGCTACAATGAGCAGTTCTTC. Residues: CASSLGHRGRYNEQFF.

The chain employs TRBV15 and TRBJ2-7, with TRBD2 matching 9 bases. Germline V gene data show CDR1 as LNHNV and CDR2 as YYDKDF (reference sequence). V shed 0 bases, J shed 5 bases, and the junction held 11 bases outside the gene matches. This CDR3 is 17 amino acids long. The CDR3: CATSRDIWREGRDEQYF. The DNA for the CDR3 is TGTGCCACCAGCAGAGATATCTGGCGGGAGGGCCGGGACGAGCAGTACTTC.

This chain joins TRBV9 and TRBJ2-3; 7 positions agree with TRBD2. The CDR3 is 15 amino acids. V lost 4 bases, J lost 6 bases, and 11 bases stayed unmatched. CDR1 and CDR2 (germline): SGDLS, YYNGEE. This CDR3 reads CASSPEPRETDTQYF. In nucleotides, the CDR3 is TGTGCCAGCAGCCCCGAGCCGCGGGAGACGGATACGCAGTATTTT.

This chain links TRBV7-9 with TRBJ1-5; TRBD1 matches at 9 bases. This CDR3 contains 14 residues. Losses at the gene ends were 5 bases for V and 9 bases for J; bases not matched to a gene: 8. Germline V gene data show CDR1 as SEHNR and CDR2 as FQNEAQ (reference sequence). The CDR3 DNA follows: TGTGCCAGCAGCCAAGGGACAGGGTCTAGGCCCCAGCATTTT. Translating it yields CASSQGTGSRPQHF.

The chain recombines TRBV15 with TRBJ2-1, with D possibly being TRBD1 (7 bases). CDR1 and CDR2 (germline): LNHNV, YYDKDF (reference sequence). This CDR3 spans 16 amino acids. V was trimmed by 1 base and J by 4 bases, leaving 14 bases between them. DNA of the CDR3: TGTGCCACCAGCAGAGGGAGGGCAGGGGGATACAATGAGCAGTTCTTC. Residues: CATSRGRAGGYNEQFF.

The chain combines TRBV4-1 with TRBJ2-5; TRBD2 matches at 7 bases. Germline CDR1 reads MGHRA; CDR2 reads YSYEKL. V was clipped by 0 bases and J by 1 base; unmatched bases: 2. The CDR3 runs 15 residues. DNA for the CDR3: TGCGCCAGCAGCCAAGATTGCGGGGGCCAAGAGACCCAGTACTTC. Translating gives CASSQDCGGQETQYF.

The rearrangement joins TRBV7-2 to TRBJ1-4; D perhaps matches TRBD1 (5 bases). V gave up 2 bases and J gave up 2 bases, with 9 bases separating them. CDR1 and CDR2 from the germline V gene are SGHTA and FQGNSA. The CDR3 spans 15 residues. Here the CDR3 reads CASSLFRGTNEKLFF. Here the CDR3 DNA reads TGTGCCAGCAGCTTATTTAGGGGCACTAATGAAAAACTGTTTTTT.

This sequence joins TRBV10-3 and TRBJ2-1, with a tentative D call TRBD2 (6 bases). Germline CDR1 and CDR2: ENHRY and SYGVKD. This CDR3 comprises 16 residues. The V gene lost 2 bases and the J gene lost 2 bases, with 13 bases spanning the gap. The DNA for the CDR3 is TGTGCCATCAGTGAGGAGGTAGCGGTCCCCTACAATGAGCAGTTCTTC. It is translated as CAISEEVAVPYNEQFF.

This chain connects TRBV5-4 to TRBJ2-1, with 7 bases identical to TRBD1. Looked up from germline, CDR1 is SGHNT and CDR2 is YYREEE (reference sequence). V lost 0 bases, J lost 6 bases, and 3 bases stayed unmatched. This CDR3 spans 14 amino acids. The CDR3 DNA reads TGTGCCAGCAGCTTGGAGACAGGGCGCAATGAGCAGTTCTTC. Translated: CASSLETGRNEQFF. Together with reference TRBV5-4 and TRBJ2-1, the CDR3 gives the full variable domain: ETGVTQSPTHLIKTRGQQVTLRCSSQSGHNTVSWYQQALGQGPQFIFQYYREEENGRGNFPPRFSGLQFPNYSSELNVNALELDDSALYLCASSLETGRNEQFFGPGTRLTVL.

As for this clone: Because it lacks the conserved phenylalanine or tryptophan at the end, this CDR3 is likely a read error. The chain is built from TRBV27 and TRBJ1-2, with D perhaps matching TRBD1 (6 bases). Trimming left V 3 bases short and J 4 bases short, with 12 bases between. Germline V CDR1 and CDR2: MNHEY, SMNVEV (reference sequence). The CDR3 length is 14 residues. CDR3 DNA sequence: TGTGCCAGCAGTTTCACAGGGACCCGCTATGGCTACACCCTC. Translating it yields CASSFTGTRYGYTL.

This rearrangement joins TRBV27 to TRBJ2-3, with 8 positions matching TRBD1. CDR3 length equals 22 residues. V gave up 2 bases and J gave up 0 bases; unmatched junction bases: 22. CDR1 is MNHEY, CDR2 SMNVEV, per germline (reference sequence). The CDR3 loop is CASSLGGRGRFGADYSTDTQYF. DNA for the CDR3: TGTGCCAGCAGTTTAGGGGGCAGGGGGCGCTTCGGAGCGGACTATAGCACAGATACGCAGTATTTT.

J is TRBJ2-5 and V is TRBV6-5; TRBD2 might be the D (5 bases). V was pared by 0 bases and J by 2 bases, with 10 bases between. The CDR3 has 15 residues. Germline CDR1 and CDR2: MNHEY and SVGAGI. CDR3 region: CASSYSTGIQETQYF. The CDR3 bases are TGTGCCAGCAGTTACTCAACGGGAATTCAAGAGACCCAGTACTTC.

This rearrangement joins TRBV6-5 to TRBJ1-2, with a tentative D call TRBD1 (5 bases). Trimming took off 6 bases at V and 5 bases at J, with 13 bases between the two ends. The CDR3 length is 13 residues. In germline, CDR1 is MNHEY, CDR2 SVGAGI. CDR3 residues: CASRHRMGYGYTF. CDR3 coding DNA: TGTGCCAGCAGACACAGGATGGGGTATGGCTACACCTTC.

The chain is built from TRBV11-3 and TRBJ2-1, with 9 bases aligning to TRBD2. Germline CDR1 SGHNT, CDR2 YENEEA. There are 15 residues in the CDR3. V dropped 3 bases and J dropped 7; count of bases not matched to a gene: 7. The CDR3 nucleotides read TGTGCCAGCAGCTTGCGGCGGGAGGGTAAAAATGAGCAGTTCTTC. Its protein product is CASSLRREGKNEQFF.

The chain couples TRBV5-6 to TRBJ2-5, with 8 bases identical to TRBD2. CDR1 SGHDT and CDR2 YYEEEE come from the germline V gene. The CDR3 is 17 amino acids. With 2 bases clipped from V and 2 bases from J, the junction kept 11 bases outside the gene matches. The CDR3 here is CASSFLRGGLEQETQYF. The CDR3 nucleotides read TGTGCCAGCAGCTTTTTACGGGGGGGACTCGAGCAAGAGACCCAGTACTTC.

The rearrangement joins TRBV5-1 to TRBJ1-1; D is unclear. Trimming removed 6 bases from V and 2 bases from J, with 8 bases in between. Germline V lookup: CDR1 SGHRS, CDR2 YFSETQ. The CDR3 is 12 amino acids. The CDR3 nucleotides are TGCGCCAGCATGGGCAGAAACACTGAAGCTTTCTTT. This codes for CASMGRNTEAFF.

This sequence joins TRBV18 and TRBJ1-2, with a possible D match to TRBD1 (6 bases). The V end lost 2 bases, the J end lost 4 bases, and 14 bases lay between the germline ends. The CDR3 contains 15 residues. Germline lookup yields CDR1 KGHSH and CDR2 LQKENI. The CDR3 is CASSPTGRGCYGYTF. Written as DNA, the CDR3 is TGTGCCAGCTCACCAACAGGGAGAGGGTGCTATGGCTACACCTTC.

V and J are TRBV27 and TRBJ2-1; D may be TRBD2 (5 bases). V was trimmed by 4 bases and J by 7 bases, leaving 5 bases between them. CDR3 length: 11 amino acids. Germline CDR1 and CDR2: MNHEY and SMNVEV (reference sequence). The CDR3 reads CASSWRNEQFF. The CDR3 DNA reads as TGTGCCAGCAGTTGGAGGAATGAGCAGTTCTTC.

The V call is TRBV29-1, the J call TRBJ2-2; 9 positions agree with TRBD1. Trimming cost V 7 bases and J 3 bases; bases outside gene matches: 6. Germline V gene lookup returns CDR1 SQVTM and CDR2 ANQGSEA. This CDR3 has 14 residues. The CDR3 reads CSESRDRDTGELFF. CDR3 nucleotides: TGCAGCGAATCCCGGGACAGGGACACCGGGGAGCTGTTTTTT.

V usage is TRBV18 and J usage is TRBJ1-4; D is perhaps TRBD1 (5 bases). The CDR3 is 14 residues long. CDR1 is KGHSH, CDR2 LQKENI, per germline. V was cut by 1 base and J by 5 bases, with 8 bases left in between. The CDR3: CASSPRQNNEKLFF. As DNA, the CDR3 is TGTGCCAGCTCACCACGACAGAACAATGAAAAACTGTTTTTT.

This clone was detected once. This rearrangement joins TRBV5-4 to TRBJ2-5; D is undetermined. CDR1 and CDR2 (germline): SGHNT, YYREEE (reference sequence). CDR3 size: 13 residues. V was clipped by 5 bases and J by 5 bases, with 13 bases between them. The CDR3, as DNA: TGTGCCAGCAGAGAGGCTTTGCGGGAGACCCAGTACTTC. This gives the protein CASREALRETQYF.

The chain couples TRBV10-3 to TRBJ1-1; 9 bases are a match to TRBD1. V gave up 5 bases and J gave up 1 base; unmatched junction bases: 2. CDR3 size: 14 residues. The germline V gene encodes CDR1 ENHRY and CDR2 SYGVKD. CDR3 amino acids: CAISPGQGNTEAFF. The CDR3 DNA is TGTGCCATCAGTCCGGGACAGGGGAACACTGAAGCTTTCTTT.

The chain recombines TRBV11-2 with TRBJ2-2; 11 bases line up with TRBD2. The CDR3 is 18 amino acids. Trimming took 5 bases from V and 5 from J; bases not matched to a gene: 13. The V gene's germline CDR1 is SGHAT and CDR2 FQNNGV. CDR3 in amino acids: CASSPLVAGGPRTGELFF. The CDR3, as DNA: TGTGCCAGCAGCCCGCTGGTAGCGGGAGGGCCAAGAACCGGGGAGCTGTTTTTT.

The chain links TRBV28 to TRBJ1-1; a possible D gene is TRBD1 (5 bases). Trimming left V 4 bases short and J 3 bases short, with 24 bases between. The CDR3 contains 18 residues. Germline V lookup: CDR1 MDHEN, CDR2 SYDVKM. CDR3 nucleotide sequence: TGTGCCAGCAGTTCGTTGACAGATTCGTGGTCCACTTACACTGAAGCTTTCTTT. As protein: CASSSLTDSWSTYTEAFF.

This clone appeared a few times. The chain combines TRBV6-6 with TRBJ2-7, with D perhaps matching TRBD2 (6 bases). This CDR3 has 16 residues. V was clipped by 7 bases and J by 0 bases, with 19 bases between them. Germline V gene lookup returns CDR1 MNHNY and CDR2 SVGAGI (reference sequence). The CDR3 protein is CASTQNGHGSSYEQYF. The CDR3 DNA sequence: TGTGCCAGCACTCAAAATGGCCACGGGAGCTCCTACGAGCAGTACTTC.

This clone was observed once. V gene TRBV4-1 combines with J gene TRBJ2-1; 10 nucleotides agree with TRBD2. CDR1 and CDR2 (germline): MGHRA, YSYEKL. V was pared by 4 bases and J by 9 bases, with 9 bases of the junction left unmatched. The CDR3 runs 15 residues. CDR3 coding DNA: TGCGCCAGCAGCCTCACCGGGAGCGGGGGGGGTGAGCAGTTCTTC. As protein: CASSLTGSGGGEQFF.